This record looks at one T cell receptor beta chain sequence and its context. No antigen is known for it. Base qualities are not provided; no much larger clone lies one nucleotide away. From its cysteine to its phenylalanine, the CDR3 spans 15 amino acids. The sequence is cut down to CDR3 DNA, 45 bases in frame from base 1. The V end gives up 2 bases and the J end 6 bases, leaving 5 bases in the junction not matched to a gene. CDR1 and CDR2 are drawn from the germline V gene: SGHTA, FQGTGA. Receptor amplification or capture employed the immunoSEQ multiplex PCR assay. The paper's data handling went like this. A statistical classification framework was built for diagnosing cytomegalovirus status from the catalog of TCR beta chain sequences. TCRdb's version of the immuneACCESS table is confined to in-frame rearrangements and falls short of the full clone set. An unresolved V gene accounts for under half of the shortfall where checked; the remainder is of unknown origin. V, J and clone size are taken as reported in that table, and D and trimming were inferred from the DNA itself. A total of 60,000 to 85,000 clones appear in this sample, approximately 93% of them only once. The biggest ten clones account for 1.5% to 1.9% of the sample.

The data were obtained in a study of cytomegalovirus exposure and HLA in healthy donors (dated by TCRdb to about 2017). About the study as a whole: According to a later analysis, one platform produced both the approximately 110 validation repertoires and the roughly 660 repertoires of the first cohort. To predict cytomegalovirus infection status, the study combined high-throughput TCR immunosequencing, statistical association of individual TCRs with disease status, and machine learning. The aim of the study was to test whether cataloging public T cell receptors could identify signatures of past pathogen exposure. A separate validation cohort of about 110 different subjects was used in addition to the roughly 620-subject first cohort.

Separate from the approximately 670-subject first cohort, the validation cohort of 120 subjects was the group to which the donors belonged. Here is what the overall study found, with its caveats: In vitro tests confirmed that a few of the cytomegalovirus-associated TCR beta chains recognize cytomegalovirus antigens. According to the authors, the approach could potentially be generalized to other disease states and immunological phenotypes. The classifier was reported to diagnose cytomegalovirus status with high specificity and sensitivity in both the original and validation cohorts. A later analysis found that TCRs clustered in the first cohort also tended to co-occur in the roughly 120 validation repertoires, with approximately 94% of cluster scores above 0. A later analysis had no HLA typing for the validation cohort, so co-occurrence there was scored across all 110 or so repertoires. A total of roughly 160 TCR beta chains were listed by the study as associated with cytomegalovirus. While some public TCRs were present in many individuals, most TCR sequences turned up only very rarely across donors.

This chain is built from TRBV7-3 and TRBJ2-1; TRBD1 matches 9 bases in the middle. The specimen sequenced was PBMCs. This TCR derives from a man younger than 35 in good health and CMV-seropositive. The encoded CDR3 is CASSLGTGISNEQFF. The DNA reads as follows: TGTGCCAGCAGCTTAGGGACAGGGATCTCCAATGAGCAGTTCTTC. The CDR3 plus the reference TRBV7-3 and TRBJ2-1 genes for the other parts give the full variable domain: GAGVSQTPSNKVTEKGKYVELRCDPISGHTALYWYRQSLGQGPEFLIYFQGTGAADDSGLPNDRFFAVRPEGSVSTLKIQRTERGDSAVYLCASSLGTGISNEQFFGPGTRLTVL.